What follows are 12 T cell receptor beta chains derived from one specimen sequenced in a study of blood T cell repertoires in COVID-19. Generated by immunoSEQ multiplex PCR, the TCRdb table keeps only in-frame clones and is missing some. In the table there are about 140,000 clones, 80% of which are singletons. Material for sequencing was peripheral blood. These receptors were taken from a man in his 70s who had recovered from COVID-19.

V usage is TRBV27 and J usage is TRBJ2-7; D uncertain. V lost 6 bases, J lost 2 bases, and 11 bases lay in between. Looked up from germline, CDR1 is MNHEY and CDR2 is SMNVEV (reference sequence). CDR3 length: 13 residues. As DNA, the CDR3 is TGTGCCAGCAGCCTCGGTTTACCCTACGAGCAGTACTTC. Amino acids: CASSLGLPYEQYF.

The rearrangement uses TRBV7-6 and TRBJ2-5; 11 nucleotides match TRBD2. Per germline, CDR1 SGHVS and CDR2 FNYEAQ. The CDR3 is 17 residues long. V lost 1 base, J lost 4 bases, and 8 bases stayed unmatched. CDR3 sequence reads: CASSLGHTSGSGETQYF. The CDR3 DNA reads TGTGCCAGCAGCTTAGGCCATACTAGCGGGAGTGGAGAGACCCAGTACTTC.

This clone occurred a few times. This chain uses TRBV7-9 with TRBJ2-7; 8 nucleotides match TRBD2. J was trimmed by 6 bases and V by 0 bases; bases with no gene match: 4. CDR3 length equals 14 residues. CDR1 is SEHNR and CDR2 is FQNEAQ in the germline V gene (reference sequence). The CDR3 is CASSLAAGDGEQYF. CDR3 sequence (DNA): TGTGCCAGCAGCTTAGCAGCGGGAGACGGCGAGCAGTACTTC.

In this sample, this clone turned up once. The chain employs TRBV6-2 or TRBV6-3 and TRBJ1-5; 7 bases match TRBD1. Trimming cost V 5 bases and J 6 bases; bases outside gene matches: 19. Germline CDR1 is MNHEY and CDR2 is SVGEGT. The CDR3 is made up of 18 amino acids. The CDR3 DNA sequence: TGTGCCAGCAGTAAACTTTATTTAAGAGGGGGCGCGGGTCAGCCCCAGCATTTT. Translating it yields CASSKLYLRGGAGQPQHF.

This clone was counted between two and nine times. This chain uses TRBV27 with TRBJ1-1; possible D gene TRBD1, 6 bases. This CDR3 is 13 amino acids long. V was shortened by 7 bases and J by 4 bases, with 13 bases between the two germline ends. Germline CDR1 is MNHEY and CDR2 is SMNVEV (reference sequence). CDR3 coding DNA: TGTGCCAGCAAACGAACAGGGAGCACTGAAGCTTTCTTT. It translates to CASKRTGSTEAFF.

This clone has a single count. This rearrangement joins TRBV7-2 to TRBJ1-1, with TRBD1 matching 10 bases. This CDR3 comprises 14 residues. CDR1 is SGHTA, CDR2 FQGNSA, per germline. With V trimmed by 6 bases and J by 5 bases, 6 bases remained unmatched. The CDR3 nucleotides are TGTGCCAGCAGTCCGGACAGGGGGGGGACTGAAGCTTTCTTT. The encoded protein is CASSPDRGGTEAFF. The whole variable domain, filled in from reference TRBV7-2 and TRBJ1-1, reads GAGVSQSPSNKVTEKGKDVELRCDPISGHTALYWYRQSLGQGLEFLIYFQGNSAPDKSGLPSDRFSAERTGGSVSTLTIQRTQQEDSAVYLCASSPDRGGTEAFFGQGTRLTVV.

V and J are TRBV25-1 and TRBJ1-6; possible D gene TRBD1, 6 bases. Germline loops: CDR1 MGHDK, CDR2 SYGVNS. CDR3 length: 18 amino acids. The V gene lost 6 bases and the J gene lost 3 bases, with 21 bases spanning the gap. CDR3 DNA: TGTGCCAGCAGAGGACCGACAGGTAAACGAAACTATAATTCACCCCTCCACTTT. Its translation: CASRGPTGKRNYNSPLHF.

The genes are TRBV27 and TRBJ2-2, with a weak D call TRBD1 (6 bases). Germline V gene data show CDR1 as MNHEY and CDR2 as SMNVEV (reference sequence). The CDR3 is made up of 15 amino acids. With 0 bases removed from V and 7 bases from J, the gap between germline ends came to 12 bases. The CDR3 bases are TGTGCCAGCAGTTTATCGAGTGGGGGCATCGGGGAGCTGTTTTTT. Residues: CASSLSSGGIGELFF.

J is TRBJ1-4 and V is TRBV5-3; 7 bases match TRBD1. TRBV5-3 falls under the ORF class, with uncertain function. V shed 0 bases and J 5 bases; nucleotides not matched to a gene: 22. The CDR3 is 21 amino acids. In DNA form, the CDR3 reads TGTGCCAGAAGCTTGGTTTGGTTTTACTATGCCGGGACAGAATACAATGAAAAACTGTTTTTT. The encoded protein is CARSLVWFYYAGTEYNEKLFF.

V usage is TRBV24-1 and J usage is TRBJ2-1, with TRBD2 matching over 7 bases. Looked up from germline, CDR1 is KGHDR and CDR2 is SFDVKD. The V and J ends lost 4 bases and 2 bases, in that order; junction bases with no gene match: 1. The CDR3 totals 14 residues. CDR3 coding DNA: TGTGCCACCAGTGAAGCGGGACCCTACAATGAGCAGTTCTTC. This gives the protein CATSEAGPYNEQFF.

This clone has just a few counts. The V and J genes are TRBV12-5 and TRBJ1-2; D unclear. CDR1 is LGHNT and CDR2 is FRNRAP in the germline V gene. The CDR3 length is 12 residues. The ends were cut back, 2 bases at V and 8 bases at J, with 9 bases in the middle. Written as DNA, the CDR3 is TGTGCTAGTGGTTTGTCCCCTCAGGGCTACACCTTC. Encoded protein: CASGLSPQGYTF.

The chain recombines TRBV5-3 with TRBJ1-2, with TRBD1 identical over 7 bases. TRBV5-3 is flagged as an ORF with uncertain function. The length of the CDR3 is 14 residues. Germline trimming cut 3 bases from V and 6 bases from J; bases unmatched to any gene: 8. Here the CDR3 reads CARSSPQTGNGYTF. CDR3 DNA sequence: TGTGCCAGAAGCTCACCTCAGACAGGGAATGGCTACACCTTC.